This T cell receptor (beta chain) was sequenced for a study of PD-L1 blockade in urothelial cancer. Trimming took off 0 bases at V and 2 bases at J, with 12 bases between the two ends. The CDR3 is made up of 15 amino acids. CDR1 and CDR2 from the germline V gene are SGHRS and YFSETQ. Libraries were prepared by immunoSEQ multiplex PCR; TCRdb keeps only in-frame clonotypes and omits some of them. The data hold roughly 27,000 clones, with around 87% observed a single time. This TCR derives from a man aged 50 or older with urothelial cancer. The rearrangement uses TRBV5-1 and TRBJ2-7; possibly TRBD1 for D (5 bases). The material was PBMCs, obtained around atezolizumab (anti-PD-L1) treatment. CDR3 loop: CASSLATRDTYEQYF. The CDR3 DNA sequence: TGCGCCAGCAGCTTGGCCACCAGGGATACCTACGAGCAGTACTTC.